The 24 T cell receptor beta chains in this list originate from one sample, sequenced in a study of blood T cell repertoires in COVID-19. Produced via immunoSEQ multiplex PCR; TCRdb's table is partial and in-frame only. The sample contains 200,000 to 250,000 clones, approximately 78% of which appear only once. The sequenced sample consisted of peripheral blood. The source of these receptors is an elderly woman with COVID-19, enrolled during active disease.

The chain recombines TRBV28 with TRBJ1-1, with D maybe TRBD1 (5 bases). V lost 6 bases to trimming and J lost 4 bases, with 12 bases between them. The CDR3 contains 13 residues. The V gene's germline CDR1 is MDHEN and CDR2 SYDVKM. The CDR3 DNA sequence: TGTGCCAGCAGCCAAGGAGGGGCCACTGAAGCTTTCTTT. It yields the protein CASSQGGATEAFF.

V usage is TRBV3-1 (or the pseudogene TRBV3-2) and J usage is TRBJ2-5; D is undetermined. Germline CDR1 is LGHDT and CDR2 is YNNKEL (reference sequence). CDR3 length equals 14 residues. The V end was cut by 3 bases, the J end by 1 base, with 9 bases between. The DNA of the CDR3 is TGTGCCAGCAGCCAGGTTGTCAGCCAAGAGACCCAGTACTTC. Amino acids: CASSQVVSQETQYF.

The genes are TRBV29-1 and TRBJ1-4, with TRBD1 identical over 9 bases. The CDR3 runs to 14 residues. The germline CDR1 and CDR2 sequences are SQVTM and ANQGSEA. V lost 1 base and J lost 5; bases outside the gene matches: 2. CDR3 bases: TGCAGCGTTGAAGGGGACAGGGAAAATGAAAAACTGTTTTTT. It translates to CSVEGDRENEKLFF.

This chain connects TRBV11-3 to TRBJ2-1; D not certain. The germline V gene encodes CDR1 SGHNT and CDR2 YENEEA. This CDR3 has 15 residues. Between the trimmed V and J ends, which lost 0 bases and 4 bases, there was a span of 10 bases. The CDR3 DNA is TGTGCCAGCAGCTTAGAATCGACCAGGTACAATGAGCAGTTCTTC. This encodes CASSLESTRYNEQFF.

This clone was picked up one time. V gene TRBV6-4 combines with J gene TRBJ2-5, with D possibly matching TRBD2 (6 bases). Between the trimmed V and J ends, which lost 0 bases and 4 bases, there was a span of 15 bases. CDR1 is MRHNA, CDR2 SNTAGT, per germline. The CDR3 runs to 16 residues. The CDR3 DNA reads TGTGCCAGCAGTGACTCGCGGGGACCTTTTCGAGAGACCCAGTACTTC. This sequence encodes CASSDSRGPFRETQYF.

The rearrangement joins TRBV5-1 to TRBJ1-1, with D unclear. Germline V CDR1 and CDR2: SGHRS, YFSETQ. The CDR3 covers 15 residues. V was trimmed by 0 bases and J by 3 bases, leaving 12 bases between them. This CDR3 is CASSLGTPGYTEAFF. The CDR3 DNA reads TGCGCCAGCAGCTTGGGCACACCGGGGTACACTGAAGCTTTCTTT.

The chain joins TRBV11-3 to TRBJ2-5; 8 nucleotides agree with TRBD2. Trimming at V came to 5 bases and at J to 5 bases, leaving 13 bases not matched to a gene. In germline, CDR1 is SGHNT, CDR2 YENEEA. This CDR3 region has 16 residues. Here the CDR3 DNA reads TGTGCCAGCAGCCCGGGGGGGACACTCGACACTGAGACCCAGTACTTC. Its translation is CASSPGGTLDTETQYF.

J is TRBJ1-2 and V is TRBV5-6, with a weak D call TRBD1 (6 bases). The V and J ends lost 2 bases and 7 bases respectively, with 21 bases between them. The CDR3 consists of 16 residues. CDR1 is SGHDT, CDR2 YYEEEE, per germline. CDR3 loop: CASSFVYPQGIGGYTF. The CDR3 region has the DNA TGTGCCAGCAGCTTTGTCTACCCACAGGGAATCGGTGGCTACACCTTC.

The V and J genes are TRBV19 and TRBJ1-2; D remains unclear. The CDR3 is made up of 13 amino acids. Germline CDR1 reads LNHDA; CDR2 reads SQIVND (reference sequence). Trimming pared 5 bases from V and 6 bases from J, leaving 13 bases between. CDR3 residues: CASSSHMRDGYTF. The CDR3 DNA reads as TGTGCCAGTAGTTCCCACATGAGGGATGGCTACACCTTC.

V gene TRBV4-2 combines with J gene TRBJ1-5, with a weak D call TRBD1 (5 bases). Germline lookup yields CDR1 LGHNA and CDR2 YNFKEQ. The CDR3 consists of 13 residues. V lost 1 base to trimming and J lost 7 bases, with 8 bases between them. The CDR3 DNA is TGTGCCAGCAGCCAAGGGCAGGGACAGCCCCAGCATTTT. Encoded protein: CASSQGQGQPQHF.

The chain has TRBV15 and TRBJ1-5; 7 nucleotides match TRBD1. The J segment lost 5 bases and the V segment lost 2 bases, leaving 6 bases of the junction unmatched. The CDR3 totals 15 residues. CDR1 and CDR2 (germline): LNHNV, YYDKDF (reference sequence). The CDR3 DNA is TGTGCCACCAGCAGATGGACAGGTCGGTATCAGCCCCAGCATTTT. Encoded protein: CATSRWTGRYQPQHF.

CDR3 in DNA: TGTGCCAGCAGTTACTCAGGGGGACTAGCGGGAGGTATCTACGAGCAGTACTTC. This encodes CASSYSGGLAGGIYEQYF. The chain has TRBV6-2 or TRBV6-3 and TRBJ2-7, with 15 positions matching TRBD2. CDR1 and CDR2 from the germline V gene are MNHEY and SVGEGT. The CDR3 consists of 18 residues. V was pared by 0 bases and J by 3 bases, with 6 bases of the junction left unmatched.

The chain uses TRBV12-5 and TRBJ2-3; D uncertain. CDR1 is LGHNT and CDR2 is FRNRAP in the germline V gene. Deletions cut 2 bases from V and 0 bases from J, with 9 bases between. This CDR3 comprises 15 residues. CDR3 nucleotides: TGTGCTAGTGGTTTGTACACCACGAGCACAGATACGCAGTATTTT. Protein sequence: CASGLYTTSTDTQYF.

The chain recombines TRBV6-5 with TRBJ2-1; 8 bases fit TRBD1. The J segment lost 15 bases and the V segment lost 2 bases, leaving 9 bases of the junction unmatched. Germline CDR1 is MNHEY and CDR2 is SVGAGI. The CDR3 has 13 amino acids. CDR3 DNA: TGTGCCAGCAGTTACACCCGGGACAGGTTGGCGTTCTTC. It codes for CASSYTRDRLAFF.

As to this clone: Given the absence of the conserved phenylalanine or tryptophan at the CDR3 end, a read error is likely. Because the CDR3's place on the DNA is in doubt, the DNA is left out and the CDR3 is given as listed by TCRdb. The chain uses TRBV13 and TRBJ2-7; the table's D gene call, TRBD2, was not cross checked with the DNA. Germline values: CDR1 PRHDT, CDR2 FYEKMQ (reference sequence). The CDR3 comprises 12 residues, both ends counted. CDR3 amino acids: CASSLGPGDPIT.

The gene calls are TRBV7-3 and TRBJ1-2; D is uncertain. V dropped 5 bases and J dropped 4 bases, with 11 bases sitting between them. From germline, CDR1 is SGHTA and CDR2 FQGTGA. The CDR3 totals 13 residues. CDR3 protein: CASSPPGFYGYTF. The CDR3 nucleotides are TGTGCCAGCAGCCCTCCAGGCTTCTATGGCTACACCTTC.

The chain has TRBV5-1 and TRBJ1-3, with unresolved D. Trimming shortened V by 4 bases and J by 0 bases, and 11 bases separated the two germline ends. Germline loops: CDR1 SGHRS, CDR2 YFSETQ. CDR3 length: 15 residues. This CDR3 reads CASSAAGSSGNTIYF. The CDR3 nucleotides are TGCGCCAGCAGCGCCGCCGGGAGCTCTGGAAACACCATATATTTT.

The chain couples TRBV3-1 (or the pseudogene TRBV3-2) to TRBJ2-2; the match to TRBD2 covers 12 bases. Losses at the gene ends were 2 bases for V and 6 bases for J; bases not matched to a gene: 10. This CDR3 is 18 amino acids long. Germline V gene sequence: CDR1 LGHDT, CDR2 YNNKEL (reference sequence). CDR3 amino acids: CASSQRLASGRAAGELFF. As DNA, the CDR3 is TGTGCCAGCAGCCAACGGTTGGCTAGCGGGAGGGCCGCCGGGGAGCTGTTTTTT.

The chain uses TRBV18 and TRBJ2-5; 11 bases are shared with TRBD2. In germline, CDR1 is KGHSH, CDR2 LQKENI. The CDR3 is 17 amino acids. V shed 3 bases, J shed 4 bases, and the junction held 10 bases outside the gene matches. The CDR3 coding sequence is TGTGCCAGCTCACCCCAGCCACTAGCGGGGGTACCAGAGACCCAGTACTTC. Protein: CASSPQPLAGVPETQYF.

This clone was observed a handful of times. V gene TRBV7-3 combines with J gene TRBJ2-5; 10 bases are a match to TRBD2. The J segment lost 5 bases and the V segment lost 3 bases, leaving 3 bases of the junction unmatched. CDR1 and CDR2 (germline): SGHTA, FQGTGA. The CDR3 covers 14 residues. DNA of the CDR3: TGTGCCAGCAGCTTGACTAGCGGGCGGGAGACCCAGTACTTC. Protein: CASSLTSGRETQYF.

The gene calls are TRBV11-3 and TRBJ1-1; 9 bases agree with TRBD1. This CDR3 comprises 16 residues. Germline trimming cut 2 bases from V and 1 base from J; bases unmatched to any gene: 5. Germline assignment: CDR1 SGHNT and CDR2 YENEEA. CDR3 in amino acids: CASSLHRDRANTEAFF. The CDR3 nucleotides read TGTGCCAGCAGCTTACACCGGGACAGGGCGAACACTGAAGCTTTCTTT.

V gene TRBV5-1 combines with J gene TRBJ2-5; D is ambiguous. The CDR3 length is 14 residues. V dropped 0 bases and J dropped 2 bases, with 8 bases sitting between them. Germline V gives CDR1 SGHRS, CDR2 YFSETQ. CDR3 region: CASSLGSDQETQYF. The DNA of the CDR3 is TGCGCCAGCAGCTTGGGGTCAGATCAAGAGACCCAGTACTTC.

The rearrangement uses TRBV18 and TRBJ1-3; D uncertain. The germline gives CDR1 KGHSH, CDR2 LQKENI. The CDR3 is made up of 14 amino acids. V lost 3 bases, J lost 0 bases, and 6 bases lay in between. The CDR3: CASSPEGSGNTIYF. The CDR3 bases are TGTGCCAGCTCACCCGAGGGCTCTGGAAACACCATATATTTT.

The chain recombines TRBV3-1 (or the pseudogene TRBV3-2) with TRBJ2-5; D perhaps matches TRBD2 (6 bases). Germline values: CDR1 LGHDT, CDR2 YNNKEL (reference sequence). The V end was cut by 5 bases, the J end by 13 bases, with 17 bases between. There are 12 residues in the CDR3. CDR3 protein: CASSVRLEGRYF. The CDR3 coding sequence is TGTGCCAGCAGCGTAAGACTAGAGGGAAGGTACTTC.